This T cell receptor (beta chain) was captured in a study of CD8 T cells in Susac syndrome. Study findings and constraints: The study recognized that its TCR sequencing and HLA analysis covered a relatively small number of individuals.

Turning to this clonotype: Its antigen is unknown.

Sequencing targeted TCR beta in T cells from blood (CD8+ and CD4+). Negative isolation yielded CD8+ and CD4+ T cells; FACS enriched TEMRA cells. Random hexamers were used to reverse transcribe the RNA input (roughly 0.5 to 1 ug). Across 54 Vbeta and 13 Jbeta, immunoSEQ multiplex PCR amplified TCR beta CDR3. One entry per CDR3 protein, called by TCRdb with MiXCR from the immunoSEQ multiplex PCR reads. The table shows more than 150,000 distinct CDR3 sequences, with about 95% occurring only once. Germline values: CDR1 SGDLS, CDR2 YYNGEE. With 2 bases clipped from V and 4 bases from J, the junction kept 3 bases outside the gene matches. This CDR3 has 14 amino acids.

This sequence was found in a human donor with multiple sclerosis. Sequences were obtained from CD8+ T cells from PBMCs. The chain carries TRBV9 and TRBJ2-3, with 8 bases lining up with TRBD2. Here the CDR3 DNA reads TGTGCCAGCAGCGTCCGTAGCGGGGCAGATACGCAGTATTTT. Residues: CASSVRSGADTQYF.